This T cell receptor (beta chain) was observed in a study of T cell clonotyping in hematopoietic cell transplantation. Method: immunoSEQ multiplex PCR; TCRdb's copy keeps in-frame clones and lacks some. This sample has roughly 17,000 clones, with 85% to 95% found just once. Study observations and caveats: At the given depth, recipient repertoires were over 95% de novo clonotypes.

Germline V gives CDR1 SQVTM, CDR2 ANQGSEA. Trimming removed 7 bases at V and 0 bases at J, with 11 bases between. The CDR3 length is 13 residues. Of note for this clone: Its antigen is as yet unknown.

This chain links TRBV29-1 with TRBJ2-3; maybe TRBD2 (6 bases). Material: peripheral blood mononuclear cells. This sequence originates from a man aged 35-49 years in good health. Some clones in this sample may be carry-over from other donors' samples. The CDR3, as DNA: TGCAGCGCCCAGGAGGGTAGCACAGATACGCAGTATTTT. Translated: CSAQEGSTDTQYF.